This T cell receptor (beta chain) stems from a study of T cell repertoires in cytomegalovirus infection. About the research overall: CMV infection and matching HLA type were both indicated by public TCR beta signatures. The study's findings and limits: Within the response measured ex vivo, HLA-C-restricted CMV-specific TCR beta clonotypes were dominant.

TCRdb ran MiXCR on the reads and lists one entry per CDR3 protein. Among about 140,000 distinct CDR3 sequences listed, 25% to 35% were seen once. Of note for this clonotype: Its antigen is as yet unknown.

The TCR originated in a human donor in good health (CMV status not recorded). Some clones in this sample may be carry-over from other donors' samples. The starting material was CD8+ T cells from cultured PBMCs, obtained from culture after CMV antigen stimulation.

Here the CDR3 reads CASSLSRRWNEQFF. The CDR3, as DNA: TGTGCCAGCAGTTTATCGAGGAGGTGGAATGAGCAGTTCTTC. This chain connects TRBV27 to TRBJ2-1; TRBD2 might be the D (5 bases). Trimming left V 0 bases short and J 7 bases short, with 10 bases between. CDR3 size: 14 residues. Germline loops: CDR1 MNHEY, CDR2 SMNVEV (reference sequence).